The 7 T cell receptor beta chains below come from one sample, sequenced in a study of blood T cell repertoires in COVID-19. Only in-frame clones appear in the TCRdb table, and some are missing; sequencing was by immunoSEQ multiplex PCR. Seen here are about 310,000 clones, more than 75% observed once, and the top ten hold roughly 8%. The sample consisted of peripheral blood. These receptors all stem from a woman in her 50s who had recovered from COVID-19.

The rearrangement links TRBV3-1 (or the pseudogene TRBV3-2) to TRBJ2-3; 13 positions match TRBD2. The V segment lost 2 bases and the J segment 5 bases; nucleotides outside the gene matches: 4. There are 16 residues in the CDR3. Looked up from germline, CDR1 is LGHDT and CDR2 is YNNKEL (reference sequence). As DNA, the CDR3 is TGTGCCAGCAGCCAAACCGGACTAGCGGGGGTAGATACGCAGTATTTT. Encoded protein: CASSQTGLAGVDTQYF.

V and J are TRBV7-2 and TRBJ2-1, with TRBD2 identical over 10 bases. Germline V gives CDR1 SGHTA, CDR2 FQGNSA. This CDR3 contains 15 residues. The V and J ends lost 1 base and 14 bases, in that order; junction bases with no gene match: 11. The CDR3 protein is CASSLGSSGRLVEFF. CDR3 bases: TGTGCCAGCAGCTTAGGGTCTAGCGGGAGATTAGTGGAGTTCTTC.

Notes on this clone: Other DNA sequences within the sample encode an identical CDR3. J is TRBJ2-1 and V is TRBV28; D is possibly TRBD1 (6 bases). CDR3 length: 15 amino acids. Germline V CDR1 and CDR2: MDHEN, SYDVKM. Deletions cut 5 bases from V and 0 bases from J, with 11 bases between. This CDR3 reads CASSLRGSSYNEQFF. DNA of the CDR3: TGTGCCAGCAGTCTCAGGGGTAGCTCCTACAATGAGCAGTTCTTC. The complete variable domain, with remaining parts taken from reference TRBV28 and TRBJ2-1, reads DVKVTQSSRYLVKRTGEKVFLECVQDMDHENMFWYRQDPGLGLRLIYFSYDVKMKEKGDIPEGYSVSREKKERFSLILESASTNQTSMYLCASSLRGSSYNEQFFGPGTRLTVL.

The gene calls are TRBV27 and TRBJ1-5, with a possible D match to TRBD1 (6 bases). The CDR3 length is 17 residues. Looked up from germline, CDR1 is MNHEY and CDR2 is SMNVEV (reference sequence). Trimming removed 5 bases at V and 6 bases at J, with 23 bases between. The DNA of the CDR3 is TGTGCCAGCAGTCCAGTCGGGACATCGGGAGGTAGTCAGCCCCAGCATTTT. This sequence encodes CASSPVGTSGGSQPQHF.

Ten or more counts support this clone. This rearrangement joins TRBV6-5 to TRBJ1-2, with D possibly matching TRBD1 (5 bases). Trimming stripped 2 bases from V and 3 bases from J, with 10 bases between. The germline V gene encodes CDR1 MNHEY and CDR2 SVGAGI. The CDR3 runs 14 residues. The CDR3 spells CASSYRGTHYGYTF. The CDR3 nucleotides read TGTGCCAGCAGTTACCGCGGGACCCACTATGGCTACACCTTC.

The gene calls are TRBV29-1 and TRBJ2-5; 11 nucleotides agree with TRBD1. CDR1 and CDR2 from the germline V gene are SQVTM and ANQGSEA. V lost 6 bases, J lost 4 bases, and 7 bases stayed unmatched. The CDR3 is made up of 14 amino acids. As DNA, the CDR3 is TGCAGCGTAAATACCGGGACAGGGGGAGAGACCCAGTACTTC. Translating it yields CSVNTGTGGETQYF.

The chain has TRBV6-5 and TRBJ2-5; a possible D gene is TRBD1 (5 bases). There are 14 residues in the CDR3. Germline CDR1 reads MNHEY; CDR2 reads SVGAGI. V gave up 4 bases and J gave up 2 bases, with 11 bases separating them. CDR3 sequence (DNA): TGTGCCAGCAGTTTGAGACAGAATCAAGAGACCCAGTACTTC. The encoded protein is CASSLRQNQETQYF.